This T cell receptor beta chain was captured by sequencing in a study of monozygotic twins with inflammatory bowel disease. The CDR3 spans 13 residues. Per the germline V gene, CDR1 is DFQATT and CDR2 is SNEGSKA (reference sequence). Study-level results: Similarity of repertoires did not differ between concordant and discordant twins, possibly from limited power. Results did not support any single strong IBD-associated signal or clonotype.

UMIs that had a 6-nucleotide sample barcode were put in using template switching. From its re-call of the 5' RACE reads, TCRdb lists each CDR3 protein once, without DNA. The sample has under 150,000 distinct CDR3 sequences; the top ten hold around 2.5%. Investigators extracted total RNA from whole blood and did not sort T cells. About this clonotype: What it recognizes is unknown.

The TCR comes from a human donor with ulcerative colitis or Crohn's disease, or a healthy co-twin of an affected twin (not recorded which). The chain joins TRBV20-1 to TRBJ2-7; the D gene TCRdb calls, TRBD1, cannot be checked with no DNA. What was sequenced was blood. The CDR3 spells CSAPGQGFYEQYF.